This T cell receptor beta chain is from a study of OX40 agonist ivuxolimab in advanced cancers. The method was immunoSEQ multiplex PCR; TCRdb's version includes in-frame clones alone and lacks a portion of them. The table lists nearly 60,000 clones, 80% to 90% of them singletons. V was shortened by 1 base and J by 0 bases, with 12 bases between the two germline ends. Per germline, CDR1 SGDLS and CDR2 YYNGEE. The CDR3 is 16 residues long. The chain recombines TRBV9 with TRBJ2-3; D perhaps matches TRBD2 (6 bases). This specimen was CD4+ or CD8+ T cells sorted from blood, taken in a trial of the OX40 agonist ivuxolimab. The clonotype originates from an adult with an advanced solid tumor such as melanoma, head and neck, liver or kidney cancer. The CDR3 DNA reads as TGTGCCAGCAGCGTATCCTCGGGACTTAGCACAGATACGCAGTATTTT. Its protein product is CASSVSSGLSTDTQYF.